This TCR beta chain came from a study of T cells in Graves' hyperthyroidism and ophthalmopathy. Study details: Pretreatment peripheral blood was obtained at initial diagnosis. Study-level findings and limits: Most clonotypes expanded in the thyroid (above 0.001) were also present in blood.

The sample holds many counts of this clonotype. No antigen is known for it. The CDR3 has 16 residues. CDR1 and CDR2 (germline): MDHEN, SYDVKM. The germline V and J ends were trimmed by 1 base and 0 bases, with 7 bases remaining between them. Based on clinical symptoms, serum thyroxine and TRAb, thyroid ultrasound and orbital computed tomography, diagnoses were reached. Amplification targeted TCR beta CDR3 regions from RNA transcripts. Using the HTBI primer set, a first-round RT-PCR was run on the TCR CDR3. TCRdb reprocessed the multiplex PCR reads with MiXCR, giving one entry per CDR3 protein. The sample lists approximately 530,000 distinct CDR3 sequences; around 20% were seen once.

The material sequenced was blood. The J gene is TRBJ2-6, the V gene TRBV28, with D possibly TRBD1 on 6 matching bases. This TCR was sampled from a man aged 40-49 years with Graves' ophthalmopathy. The CDR3 nucleotides read TGTGCCAGCAGTTTATTAGGGGGCTCTGGGGCCAACGTCCTGACTTTC. This sequence encodes CASSLLGGSGANVLTF.